This TCR beta chain was identified during a study (dated by TCRdb to the mid-2010s). Study-level background: The study set out to test whether tumor-infiltrating Tregs in breast cancer get recruited from blood Tregs or are instead converted in situ from other CD4+ T cell subsets. Broad study findings and their caveats: In terms of TCR gene usage, tumor memory CD4+ T cells clustered together with blood and lymph node memory CD4+ cells, as well as with lymph node naive CD4+ cells. The validation in the larger cohort was limited to a single TCR beta V-J rearrangement instead of whole repertoires. The greatest overlap of tumor-infiltrating Treg TCR alpha and beta sequences was with tumor naive CD4+ T cells, followed next by blood naive CD4+ T cells.

Full-length TCR variable regions were amplified by 5' RACE PCR using constant-region reverse primers, and then by semi-nested PCR using Nested Universal Primer A. The ReliaPrep RNA Cell Miniprep System was used to extract total RNA, which was then reverse transcribed into 5'RACE-ready cDNA with the SMARTer RACE 5'/3' Kit. An Illumina MiSeq was used to sequence the full-length TCR alpha and beta libraries, which had been barcoded with multiplex adaptors. Per the original workflow: For each of nine subset-tissue groups, sequencing data from the five patients were combined, and the groups were compared by unsupervised clustering of TCR gene usage. The Morisita-Horn index was used to calculate repertoire similarity, with shared sequences weighted by how much each contributed to each repertoire. TCRdb reran the public reads through fastp at Q25 and MiXCR, keeping productive beta chains. Identical CDR3 proteins give one entry, which carries the most common genes and DNA. The V and J calls and clone size come from TCRdb's table, not from the authors' own analysis. This sample lists around 50,000 distinct CDR3 sequences; over 15% were detected once. The ten largest make up roughly 2.4% of the sample.

The Miltenyi Naive CD4+ T Cell Isolation kit was used to purify naive CD4+ T cells, and CD25 microbeads were used to remove Tregs. Tregs, naive and memory CD4+ T cells from tumor, blood and ipsilateral draining lymph nodes of about five breast cancer patients underwent full-length TCR alpha and beta sequencing. Mononuclear cells from lymph nodes or over 45 ml of peripheral blood were isolated by Ficoll density gradient centrifugation. A purity exceeding 90% was confirmed by FACS for the sorted cell populations. Per the germline V gene, MNHEY is the CDR1 and SVGAGI is the CDR2. V is shortened by 2 bases, J by 1 base, and the region joining them spans 14 bases. From the cysteine through the phenylalanine, the CDR3 covers 16 amino acids. Only the CDR3 DNA stays, 48 bases, in frame from base 1. As for this clonotype: Its recognized antigen is unknown. Per-base qualities were not stored, and no clone one base away is much larger.

This clonotype was obtained from a female donor with breast cancer. The sequenced material came from naive CD4+ T cells sorted from blood. In the paper's terms, the cell subset or site label means: naive CD4+ T cells, CD4+CD45RA+CD25-. The chain is assembled from TRBV6-5 and TRBJ1-2, with no confidently assigned D gene. The DNA reads as follows: TGTGCCAGCAGTTACCAATCCGGACGGGATAACTATGGCTACACCTTC. It is translated as CASSYQSGRDNYGYTF.